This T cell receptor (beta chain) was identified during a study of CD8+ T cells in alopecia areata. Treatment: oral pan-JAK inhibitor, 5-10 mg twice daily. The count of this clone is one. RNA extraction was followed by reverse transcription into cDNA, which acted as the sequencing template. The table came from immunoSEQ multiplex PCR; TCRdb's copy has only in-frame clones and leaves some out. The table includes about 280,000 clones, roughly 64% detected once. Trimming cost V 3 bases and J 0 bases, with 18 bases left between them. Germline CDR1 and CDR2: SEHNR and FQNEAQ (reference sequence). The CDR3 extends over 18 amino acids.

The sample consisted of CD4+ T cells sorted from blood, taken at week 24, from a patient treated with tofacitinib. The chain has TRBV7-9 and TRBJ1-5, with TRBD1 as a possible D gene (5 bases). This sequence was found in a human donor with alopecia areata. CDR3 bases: TGTGCCAGCAGCTTCGACGACAGAATCCCTTATAGCAATCAGCCCCAGCATTTT. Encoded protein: CASSFDDRIPYSNQPQHF.